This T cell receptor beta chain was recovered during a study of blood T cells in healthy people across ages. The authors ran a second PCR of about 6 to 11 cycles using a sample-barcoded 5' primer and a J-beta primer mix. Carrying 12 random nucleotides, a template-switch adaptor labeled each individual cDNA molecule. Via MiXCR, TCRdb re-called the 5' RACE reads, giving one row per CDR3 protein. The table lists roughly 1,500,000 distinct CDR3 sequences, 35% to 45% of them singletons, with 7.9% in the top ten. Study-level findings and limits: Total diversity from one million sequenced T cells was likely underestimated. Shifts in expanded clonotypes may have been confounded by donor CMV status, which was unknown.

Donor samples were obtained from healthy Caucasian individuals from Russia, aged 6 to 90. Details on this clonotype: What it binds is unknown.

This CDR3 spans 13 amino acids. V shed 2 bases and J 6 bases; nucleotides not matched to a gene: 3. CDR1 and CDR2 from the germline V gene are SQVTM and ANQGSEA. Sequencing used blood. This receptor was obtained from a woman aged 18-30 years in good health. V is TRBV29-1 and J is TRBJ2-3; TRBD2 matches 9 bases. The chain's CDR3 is CSVEWLAGDTQYF. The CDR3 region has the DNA TGCAGCGTTGAATGGCTAGCGGGGGATACGCAGTATTTT.